Here is one TCR beta chain with its context. Its antigen remains unidentified. The TCR cDNA carried a universal primer site and UMIs from 5'RACE template switching. TCRdb redid the calling of the 5' RACE reads with MiXCR, one entry per CDR3 protein. The sample holds around 600,000 distinct CDR3 sequences, around an eighth seen once. These data are taken from a study of T cells after yellow fever vaccination. General study points: Abundant clonotypes from the bulk population could get into FACS-sorted repertoires as contaminants. At less than 97% for CD4 and about 91% for CD8, most primary-vaccination clones showed up again after the booster. The secondary response showed a weaker magnitude and a faster peak, day 5 versus 15.

The CDR3 totals 15 residues. Germline trimming cut 4 bases from V and 8 bases from J; bases unmatched to any gene: 8. The sample in question was PBMCs, obtained on the day of the yellow fever booster vaccination. This sequence originates from a man aged 25 to 40 who received the YFV17D yellow fever vaccine. The rearrangement uses TRBV12-3 or TRBV12-4 and TRBJ2-1, with 10 bases identical to TRBD1. Here the CDR3 DNA reads TGTGCCAGCAGTTACCGGGACAGGGGAGTTTATGAGCAGTTCTTC. This sequence encodes CASSYRDRGVYEQFF.